These 19 T cell receptor beta chains were all obtained from the same sample, sequenced in a study of cytomegalovirus exposure and HLA in healthy donors. This PCR relied on a set of 60 Vbeta primers and 13 Jbeta primers. TCRdb keeps only in-frame clones here, not all; method: immunoSEQ multiplex PCR. Of over 75,000 clones listed, about three quarters are singletons. Sequencing was performed on PBMCs. These receptors were collected from a man between 40 and 49 years old in good health and CMV-seropositive.

The chain couples TRBV2 to TRBJ1-2; TRBD1 agrees at 7 bases. The V segment lost 6 bases and the J segment 4 bases; nucleotides outside the gene matches: 8. The CDR3 runs to 14 residues. Germline loops: CDR1 SNHLY, CDR2 FYNNEI. CDR3 in amino acids: CASSPDRTPYGYTF. The CDR3 DNA reads TGTGCCAGCAGCCCGGACAGGACCCCCTATGGCTACACCTTC.

This chain joins TRBV27 and TRBJ2-7; 11 nucleotides agree with TRBD1. The germline V gene encodes CDR1 MNHEY and CDR2 SMNVEV (reference sequence). V trimming: 5 bases; J trimming: 5 bases; junction bases outside the gene matches: 8. The CDR3 length is 15 residues. CDR3 loop: CASSTRTGGFDEQYF. The CDR3 DNA reads TGTGCCAGCAGTACGAGGACAGGGGGCTTCGACGAGCAGTACTTC.

In regard to this clone: This CDR3 is also generated by other DNA sequences in the sample. The chain combines TRBV7-6 with TRBJ2-2, with 8 nucleotides matching TRBD1. This CDR3 has 16 amino acids. The V gene's germline CDR1 is SGHVS and CDR2 FNYEAQ. The V gene end was trimmed by 5 bases and the J gene end by 0 bases; junction bases not matched to a gene: 5. CDR3 DNA: TGTGCCAGCAGCCCTCGGACAGGGACGAACACCGGGGAGCTGTTTTTT. Amino acid sequence: CASSPRTGTNTGELFF.

This clone was picked up one time. The rearrangement joins TRBV28 to TRBJ2-7; 12 nucleotides agree with TRBD1. There are 12 residues in the CDR3. CDR1 is MDHEN, CDR2 SYDVKM, per germline. V was clipped by 8 bases and J by 5 bases; unmatched bases: 1. DNA of the CDR3: TGTGCCAGCGGGACAGGGGGCCACGAGCAGTACTTC. Translated: CASGTGGHEQYF. Filled out from reference TRBV28 and TRBJ2-7, the complete variable domain reads DVKVTQSSRYLVKRTGEKVFLECVQDMDHENMFWYRQDPGLGLRLIYFSYDVKMKEKGDIPEGYSVSREKKERFSLILESASTNQTSMYLCASGTGGHEQYFGPGTRLTVT.

The chain carries TRBV10-1 and TRBJ2-2, with D perhaps matching TRBD2 (5 bases). This CDR3 comprises 13 residues. Trimming cost V 5 bases and J 7 bases, with 11 bases left between them. Germline lookup yields CDR1 WNHNN and CDR2 SYGVQD (reference sequence). The CDR3 nucleotides are TGCGCCAGCAGTCCCTATGAGGGCGGGGAGCTGTTTTTT. It codes for CASSPYEGGELFF.

This rearrangement joins TRBV7-2 to TRBJ2-7, with 9 bases fitting TRBD2. Germline CDR1 reads SGHTA; CDR2 reads FQGNSA. This CDR3 spans 16 amino acids. V shed 3 bases and J 7 bases; nucleotides not matched to a gene: 13. The CDR3 spells CASSFGGGGASEEQYF. In DNA form, the CDR3 reads TGTGCCAGCAGCTTTGGGGGCGGGGGGGCCTCAGAGGAGCAGTACTTC.

The CDR3 nucleotides read TGCAGCGTTGCTGGGACAGGGACCCAAGAGACCCAGTACTTC. This encodes CSVAGTGTQETQYF. The gene calls are TRBV29-1 and TRBJ2-5, with 9 bases fitting TRBD1. Trimming at V came to 4 bases and at J to 1 base, leaving 4 bases not matched to a gene. This CDR3 is built from 14 residues. CDR1 is SQVTM, CDR2 ANQGSEA, per germline.

The V gene is TRBV27, the J gene TRBJ2-7; tentative D call: TRBD2 (5 bases). Germline V gene data show CDR1 as MNHEY and CDR2 as SMNVEV (reference sequence). V lost 9 bases to trimming and J lost 0 bases, with 9 bases between them. This CDR3 has 12 residues. CDR3 in DNA: TGTGCCAGTAATGACTACTCCTACGAGCAGTACTTC. As protein: CASNDYSYEQYF.

CDR3 in DNA: TGTGCCAGCAACCGTCAGGGGGCTGAAGAGGCAGATACGCAGTATTTT. Residues: CASNRQGAEEADTQYF. The genes are TRBV7-9 and TRBJ2-3; TRBD1 matches 8 bases. There are 16 residues in the CDR3. V gave up 7 bases and J gave up 4 bases; unmatched junction bases: 13. The germline CDR1 and CDR2 sequences are SEHNR and FQNEAQ (reference sequence).

This chain connects TRBV6-5 to TRBJ2-3; possibly TRBD1 for D (5 bases). The CDR3 sequence is 13 residues long. V gave up 7 bases and J gave up 3 bases, with 11 bases separating them. From germline, CDR1 is MNHEY and CDR2 SVGAGI. CDR3 amino acids: CASIGAGTDTQYF. Written as DNA, the CDR3 is TGTGCCAGCATAGGGGCAGGGACAGATACGCAGTATTTT.

The chain has TRBV6-5 and TRBJ2-7, with 9 bases that match TRBD2. J lost 0 bases, V lost 6 bases, and 6 bases had no gene match. Germline V gene lookup returns CDR1 MNHEY and CDR2 SVGAGI. CDR3 length: 15 amino acids. The CDR3 nucleotides are TGTGCCAGCAGACCTAGCGGGACCCTCTCCTACGAGCAGTACTTC. It encodes CASRPSGTLSYEQYF.

This rearrangement joins TRBV6-5 to TRBJ1-2, with 10 bases that match TRBD1. Germline V CDR1 and CDR2: MNHEY, SVGAGI. J gave up 4 bases and V 6 bases, and 2 bases lay outside the gene matches. This CDR3 has 13 amino acids. The CDR3 loop is CASSGTGAYGYTF. The CDR3 nucleotides are TGTGCCAGCAGCGGGACAGGGGCCTATGGCTACACCTTC.

The chain is built from TRBV29-1 and TRBJ1-5, with unresolved D. Germline V lookup: CDR1 SQVTM, CDR2 ANQGSEA. Trimming removed 1 base from V and 5 bases from J, with 12 bases in between. The CDR3 loop spans 14 amino acids. CDR3 sequence (DNA): TGCAGCGTTGAAGTAGGCGGGTTGGATCAGCCCCAGCATTTT. This gives the protein CSVEVGGLDQPQHF.

The chain couples TRBV6-1 to TRBJ2-5; 7 positions match TRBD1. Germline V gene data show CDR1 as MNHNS and CDR2 as SASEGT. V was pared by 5 bases and J by 4 bases, with 4 bases of the junction left unmatched. The CDR3 extends over 13 amino acids. This chain's CDR3 is CASSYGQVETQYF. DNA for the CDR3: TGTGCCAGCAGTTATGGACAGGTAGAGACCCAGTACTTC.

This clone was seen once. The chain couples TRBV5-1 to TRBJ2-7; 7 nucleotides align to TRBD2. After removal of 4 bases from V and 4 bases from J, the junction contained 14 bases not matched to a gene. Germline assignment: CDR1 SGHRS and CDR2 YFSETQ. The CDR3 extends over 16 amino acids. CDR3 sequence reads: CASSPGGLPVRYEQYF. The CDR3 nucleotides are TGCGCCAGCAGCCCGGGGGGACTGCCGGTACGGTACGAGCAGTACTTC. Full variable domain (remainder filled in from reference TRBV5-1 and TRBJ2-7): KAGVTQTPRYLIKTRGQQVTLSCSPISGHRSVSWYQQTPGQGLQFLFEYFSETQRNKGNFPGRFSGRQFSNSRSEMNVSTLELGDSALYLCASSPGGLPVRYEQYFGPGTRLTVT.

The gene calls are TRBV6-5 and TRBJ2-4, with D maybe TRBD2 (7 bases). The CDR3 runs to 15 residues. CDR1 is MNHEY, CDR2 SVGAGI, per germline. V was pared by 5 bases and J by 6 bases, with 17 bases between. As DNA, the CDR3 is TGTGCCAGCAGTCCCCCCCAGGGGAGGGGAAACATTCAGTACTTC. Translating it yields CASSPPQGRGNIQYF.

The V gene is TRBV4-3, the J gene TRBJ2-5; TRBD2 matches at 10 bases. The CDR3 consists of 17 residues. Germline trimming cut 2 bases from V and 5 bases from J; bases unmatched to any gene: 11. From germline, CDR1 is LGHNA and CDR2 YSLEER. The CDR3 nucleotides are TGCGCCAGCAGCCAAACAAGCGGGAGGGCCGGAGATGAGACCCAGTACTTC. Translation: CASSQTSGRAGDETQYF.

CDR3 sequence (DNA): TGTGCCAGCAGTGAATGGGGGCCAACGGCAGATACGCAGTATTTT. As protein: CASSEWGPTADTQYF. The V and J genes are TRBV27 and TRBJ2-3, with D possibly matching TRBD1 (6 bases). The CDR3 contains 15 residues. Trimming removed 5 bases at V and 4 bases at J, with 16 bases between. Germline lookup yields CDR1 MNHEY and CDR2 SMNVEV (reference sequence).

The CDR3 is CASGLTGQGPYGYTF. Written as DNA, the CDR3 is TGTGCTAGTGGTTTGACGGGACAGGGCCCCTATGGCTACACCTTC. The rearrangement joins TRBV12-5 to TRBJ1-2; 9 nucleotides agree with TRBD1. The CDR3 totals 15 residues. J was trimmed by 4 bases and V by 2 bases; bases with no gene match: 5. CDR1 LGHNT and CDR2 FRNRAP come from the germline V gene.